The 9 T cell receptor beta chains given below trace back to one sample, sequenced in a study of read filtering for tumor transcriptome and immune sequencing. This library used roughly 0.4 ug RNA and molecular barcoded adaptors spanning alpha/delta and beta/gamma chains. TCRdb fed the reads into MiXCR, producing one record per CDR3 protein. The sample has 50,000 or so distinct CDR3 sequences, more than 9% seen once. Sequencing was performed on a population of CD138-negative cells sorted from bone marrow. The receptors were gathered from a donor aged 40 or older with multiple myeloma.

The sample holds many counts of this clonotype. The V and J genes are TRBV11-2 and TRBJ2-1, with 9 bases that match TRBD2. Germline V lookup: CDR1 SGHAT, CDR2 FQNNGV. With V trimmed by 2 bases and J by 8 bases, 7 bases remained unmatched. The CDR3 runs 15 residues. CDR3 residues: CASSLRAGGPYEQFF. DNA for the CDR3: TGTGCCAGCAGCTTAAGGGCGGGGGGGCCATATGAGCAGTTCTTC.

This clonotype appeared many times. CDR3 amino acids: CASSLSAEQYF. For the CDR3, the DNA is TGTGCCAGCAGCTTAAGCGCCGAGCAGTACTTC. The chain recombines TRBV11-1 with TRBJ2-7; D gene ambiguous. The CDR3 runs 11 residues. Between the trimmed V and J ends, which lost 2 bases and 6 bases, there was a span of 5 bases. Germline lookup yields CDR1 SGHAT and CDR2 FQDESV (reference sequence).

This clonotype occurred many times. CDR3 coding DNA: TGCGCCAGCAGCTTCTTGGACACGGAGGGGGAGCAGTACTTC. This translates into CASSFLDTEGEQYF. The chain is built from TRBV5-1 and TRBJ2-7, with D perhaps matching TRBD2 (6 bases). The ends were cut back, 2 bases at V and 7 bases at J, with 16 bases in the middle. Germline V lookup: CDR1 SGHRS, CDR2 YFSETQ. The CDR3 contains 14 residues.

With respect to this clonotype: This probably arose from a read error, given a far larger clone one base away. The rearrangement joins TRBV11-1 to TRBJ1-3, with TRBD1 identical over 7 bases. CDR1 and CDR2 (germline): SGHAT, FQDESV (reference sequence). CDR3 length: 19 amino acids. The CDR3 region is CASSLRLEGATASRNTVYF. The CDR3 DNA follows: TGTGCCAGCAGCTTAAGGTTGGAGGGGGCGACAGCATCGAGAAACACCGTATATTTT.

This clonotype was seen at least ten times. V is TRBV6-5 and J is TRBJ2-1; unclear D gene. CDR3 length: 13 amino acids. The ends were cut back, 10 bases at V and 0 bases at J, with 10 bases in the middle. Germline assignment: CDR1 MNHEY and CDR2 SVGAGI. The CDR3 spells CATTQSSYNEQFF. Here the CDR3 DNA reads TGTGCCACCACCCAGAGCTCCTACAATGAGCAGTTCTTC.

This clonotype appeared a few times. The chain carries TRBV5-4 and TRBJ2-5; the D gene could be TRBD1 or TRBD2 (5 bases each). This CDR3 spans 11 amino acids. The ends were cut back, 3 bases at V and 10 bases at J, with 10 bases in the middle. The germline gives CDR1 SGHNT, CDR2 YYREEE (reference sequence). CDR3 protein: CASSYGAVQYF. Here the CDR3 DNA reads TGTGCCAGCAGCTACGGGGCTGTCCAGTACTTC.

V usage is TRBV4-3 and J usage is TRBJ1-2; D might be TRBD1 (5 bases). This CDR3 has 16 residues. The germline V and J ends were trimmed by 0 bases and 7 bases, with 18 bases remaining between them. Per the germline V gene, CDR1 is LGHNA and CDR2 is YSLEER. The CDR3 coding sequence is TGCGCCAGCAGCCAAGAAGGAAGGGGACTTAGCCCTGGCTACACCTTC. It specifies CASSQEGRGLSPGYTF.

This clonotype was seen repeatedly, ten times or more. The junction does not match germline at one end; this may be a read error. V usage is TRBV5-1 and J usage is TRBJ1-2; a weak D match, TRBD1 (6 bases). The CDR3 runs to 12 residues. Per the germline V gene, CDR1 is SGHRS and CDR2 is YFSETQ. The CDR3 spells CASRLDRYGYTF. In nucleotides, the CDR3 is TGCGCCAGCAGATTGGACAGATATGGCTACACCTTC.

The chain employs TRBV24-1 and TRBJ2-2; TRBD1 matches at 7 bases. The ends lost 0 bases at V and 5 bases at J; junction bases unmatched: 17. Per the germline V gene, CDR1 is KGHDR and CDR2 is SFDVKD. The CDR3 length is 20 residues. The chain's CDR3 is CATSDLRGGRAGGSTGELFF. The CDR3, as DNA: TGTGCCACCAGTGATTTGCGTGGAGGCCGCGCAGGGGGATCGACCGGGGAGCTGTTTTTT.